These 4 T cell receptor beta chains share one sample of origin, sequenced in a study of blood T cell repertoires in COVID-19. Assay used: immunoSEQ multiplex PCR; TCRdb lists only in-frame clones, some missing. The sample contains fewer than 250,000 clones, 83% of which appear only once. The sample was PBMCs or T cells enriched from blood (not recorded which). All receptors come from a woman aged 40 to 50 who had been exposed to COVID-19.

The table lists this clone with a few counts. This chain links TRBV10-3 with TRBJ1-3, with no clear D. Trimming left V 7 bases short and J 3 bases short, with 13 bases between. This CDR3 spans 14 amino acids. CDR1 and CDR2 (germline): ENHRY, SYGVKD. CDR3 DNA sequence: TGTGCCATCACTAGCCGAGGAGATGGAAACACCATATATTTT. Translation: CAITSRGDGNTIYF.

CDR3 bases: TGCGCCAGCAGCTTGAGGGGACAGGGGGCATCCCACAATGAGCAGTTCTTC. Residues: CASSLRGQGASHNEQFF. The chain has TRBV5-1 and TRBJ2-1, with 12 bases matching TRBD1. In germline, CDR1 is SGHRS, CDR2 YFSETQ. The CDR3 is 17 amino acids. The J segment lost 5 bases and the V segment lost 1 base, leaving 7 bases of the junction unmatched.

This chain uses TRBV30 with TRBJ2-3, with D possibly TRBD2 on 6 matching bases. The germline V gene has CDR1 GTSNPN and CDR2 SVGIG (reference sequence). Trimming removed 3 bases at V and 0 bases at J, with 19 bases between. This CDR3 region has 17 residues. CDR3 protein: CAWRMTGRGTSTDTQYF. The DNA of the CDR3 is TGTGCCTGGAGAATGACGGGACGGGGGACTAGCACAGATACGCAGTATTTT.

The J gene is TRBJ1-2, the V gene TRBV28; no definite D call. The CDR3 is made up of 13 amino acids. CDR1 MDHEN and CDR2 SYDVKM come from the germline V gene. Trimming cost V 6 bases and J 7 bases, with 15 bases left between them. The CDR3 bases are TGTGCCAGCAGGTTGAGGTCCTTGGGTGGCTACACCTTC. This encodes CASRLRSLGGYTF.